This T cell receptor (beta chain) was sequenced during a study of blood T cells in healthy people across ages. A sample-barcoded 5' primer and a J-beta primer mix were used in a second PCR of roughly 7 to 11 cycles. TCRdb independently ran MiXCR on the 5' RACE reads; one entry per CDR3 protein. The repertoire holds some 1.5 million distinct CDR3 sequences, with 28% as singletons. This clonotype occurred a few times. Per individual sample, total RNA of at least 5 micrograms was extracted. Germline lookup yields CDR1 DFQATT and CDR2 SNEGSKA (reference sequence). This CDR3 is built from 14 residues. Trimming shortened V by 6 bases and J by 0 bases, and 12 bases separated the two germline ends.

The sequencing input was blood. The J gene is TRBJ1-3, the V gene TRBV20-1; D unclear. This receptor was obtained from a woman aged 30 to 39 in good health. CDR3 in DNA: TGCAGTGCCAGCCCTAGTACCTCTGGAAACACCATATATTTT. Translating it yields CSASPSTSGNTIYF.